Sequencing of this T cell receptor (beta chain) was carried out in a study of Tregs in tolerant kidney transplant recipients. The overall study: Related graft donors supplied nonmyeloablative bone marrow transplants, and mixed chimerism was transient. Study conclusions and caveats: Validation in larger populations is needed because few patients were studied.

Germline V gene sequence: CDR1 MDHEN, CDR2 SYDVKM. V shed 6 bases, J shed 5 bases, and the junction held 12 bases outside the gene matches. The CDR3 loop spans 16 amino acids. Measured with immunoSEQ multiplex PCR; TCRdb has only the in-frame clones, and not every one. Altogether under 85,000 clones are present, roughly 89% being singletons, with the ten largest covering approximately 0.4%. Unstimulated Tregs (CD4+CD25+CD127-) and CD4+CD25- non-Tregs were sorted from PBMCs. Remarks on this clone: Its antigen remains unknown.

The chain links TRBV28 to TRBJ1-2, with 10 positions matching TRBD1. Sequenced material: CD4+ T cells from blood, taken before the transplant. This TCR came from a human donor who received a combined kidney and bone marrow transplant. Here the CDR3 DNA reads TGTGCCAGCAGATCCACAACCGACAGGGGGCTGTATGGCTACACCTTC. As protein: CASRSTTDRGLYGYTF.